This record covers a single TCR beta chain. The authors' processing: Counts of nucleated cells, estimated from reference gene primer amplification, were obtained. Using immunoSEQ multiplex PCR, the repertoire was profiled, and TCRdb retains in-frame clones only, with some absent. From that table come the V and J calls and clone size; the DNA was used to work out D and trimming. Of approximately 240,000 clones in the sample, approximately 86% were seen once. This sample was taken from a study of blood T cell repertoires in COVID-19. Study-level background: The analysed material was cDNA or gDNA that came from T cells, B-cell-depleted T cells, or PBMCs.

Trimming removed 0 bases at V and 7 bases at J, with 18 bases between. CDR1 MGHRA and CDR2 YSYEKL come from the germline V gene. The CDR3 loop spans 16 amino acids. The V gene is TRBV4-1, the J gene TRBJ1-2, with a possible D match to TRBD1 (6 bases). This TCR came from a human donor in a cohort sampled during active COVID-19. Sequenced material: peripheral blood. This CDR3 is CASSQDPRGAFGGYTF. Written as DNA, the CDR3 is TGCGCCAGCAGCCAAGACCCCAGGGGCGCCTTTGGTGGCTACACCTTC.